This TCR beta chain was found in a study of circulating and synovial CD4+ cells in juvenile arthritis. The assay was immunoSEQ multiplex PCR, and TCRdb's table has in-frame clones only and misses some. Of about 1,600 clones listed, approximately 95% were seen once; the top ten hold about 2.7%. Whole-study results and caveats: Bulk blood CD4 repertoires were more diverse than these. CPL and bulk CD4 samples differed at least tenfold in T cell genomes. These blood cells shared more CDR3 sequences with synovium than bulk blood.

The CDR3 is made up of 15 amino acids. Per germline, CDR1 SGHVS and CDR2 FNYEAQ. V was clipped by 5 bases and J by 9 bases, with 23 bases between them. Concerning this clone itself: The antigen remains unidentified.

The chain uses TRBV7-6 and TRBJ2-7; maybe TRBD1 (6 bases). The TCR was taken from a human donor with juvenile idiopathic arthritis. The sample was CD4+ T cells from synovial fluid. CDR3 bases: TGTGCCAGCAGCCCAACAGGGCACTCTATTTATGGGCAGTACTTC. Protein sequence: CASSPTGHSIYGQYF.